The rows below give T cell receptor beta chains drawn from one sample of a study of blood T cell repertoires in COVID-19. Sequencing used immunoSEQ multiplex PCR; TCRdb keeps in-frame clones, though not all of them. The table lists some 99,000 clones, 75% to 85% of them singletons. Sequencing used peripheral blood. The receptors come from an older man with acute or convalescent COVID-19. The CDR3 runs from the conserved cysteine through the conserved F or W. A D gene is named only where the DNA matches it firmly. Not all rows give a size; the values are once, few, many and, for expanded clones, a class.

j_call | cdr3_length | clone_size | d_call | v_call | cdr3_aa | cdr3_nt
TRBJ2-7 | 13 | . | . | TRBV9 | CASVPGRRYEQYF | TGTGCCAGCGTCCCCGGCAGGAGGTACGAGCAGTACTTC
TRBJ2-7 | 16 | many | . | TRBV4-3 | CASSQGPTGPPYEQYF | TGCGCCAGCAGCCAAGGTCCGACAGGTCCCCCCTACGAGCAGTACTTC
TRBJ2-2 | 14 | . | . | TRBV28 | CASSLGGYTGELFF | TGTGCCAGCAGTTTGGGGGGTTACACCGGGGAGCTGTTTTTT
TRBJ1-1 | 13 | . | . | TRBV28 | CASSYSGGTEAFF | TGTGCCAGCAGTTATTCCGGGGGCACTGAAGCTTTCTTT
TRBJ1-2 | 14 | . | TRBD1 | TRBV9 | CASSARQGSYGYTF | TGTGCCAGCAGCGCAAGACAGGGGAGCTATGGCTACACCTTC
TRBJ1-5 | 17 | . | TRBD1 | TRBV28 | CASSRGQGVPSNQPQHF | TGTGCCAGCAGTCGCGGACAGGGAGTCCCCTCCAATCAGCCCCAGCATTTT
TRBJ1-5 | 13 | . | . | TRBV19 | CASRGADNQPQHF | TGTGCCAGTAGGGGGGCTGACAATCAGCCCCAGCATTTT
TRBJ2-2 | 16 | . | . | TRBV29-1 | CSVEDLYTGNTGELFF | TGCAGCGTTGAAGATCTTTATACGGGGAACACCGGGGAGCTGTTTTTT
TRBJ1-1 | 16 | . | TRBD1 | TRBV11-3 | CASSSTGGGENTEAFF | TGTGCCAGCAGCTCGACAGGGGGCGGAGAGAACACTGAAGCTTTCTTT
TRBJ1-2 | 15 | . | . | TRBV21-1 | CASSAIQGAGYGYTF | TGTGCCAGCAGCGCTATACAGGGGGCCGGCTATGGCTACACCTTC
TRBJ1-3 | 12 | . | . | TRBV28 | CASGRSGNTIYF | TGTGCCAGCGGACGATCGGGGAACACCATATATTTT
TRBJ2-1 | 15 | . | TRBD2 | TRBV5-4 | CASSFSGVSYNEQFF | TGTGCCAGCAGCTTTAGCGGGGTCTCCTACAATGAGCAGTTCTTC
TRBJ1-1 | 15 | once | TRBD1 | TRBV6-5 | CASSYPSTGSTEAFF | TGTGCCAGCAGTTACCCTTCGACAGGGAGCACTGAAGCTTTCTTT
TRBJ1-1 | 16 | few | TRBD1 | TRBV5-1 | CASSFLGTGMNTEAFF | TGCGCCAGCAGCTTCCTCGGGACAGGGATGAACACTGAAGCTTTCTTT
TRBJ2-3 | 18 | . | TRBD2 | TRBV28 | CASSLRLDSGGTTDTQYF | TGTGCCAGCAGTCTCCGACTGGATAGCGGGGGGACCACAGATACGCAGTATTTT
TRBJ1-1 | 15 | . | . | TRBV6-5 | CASSQLHPGNTEAFF | TGTGCCAGCAGCCAGCTTCACCCGGGGAACACTGAAGCTTTCTTT